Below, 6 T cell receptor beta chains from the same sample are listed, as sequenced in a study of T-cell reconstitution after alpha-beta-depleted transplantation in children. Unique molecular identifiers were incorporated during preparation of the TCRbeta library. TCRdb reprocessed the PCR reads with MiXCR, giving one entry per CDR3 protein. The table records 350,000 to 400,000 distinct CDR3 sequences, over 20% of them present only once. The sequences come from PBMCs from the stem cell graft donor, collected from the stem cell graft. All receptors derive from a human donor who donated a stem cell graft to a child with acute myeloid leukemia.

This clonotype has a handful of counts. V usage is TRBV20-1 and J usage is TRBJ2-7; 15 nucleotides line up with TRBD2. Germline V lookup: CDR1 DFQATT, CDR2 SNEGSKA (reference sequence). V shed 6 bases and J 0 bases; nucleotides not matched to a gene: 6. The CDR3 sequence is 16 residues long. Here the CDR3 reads CSAGTSGRPGSYEQYF. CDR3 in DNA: TGCAGTGCCGGGACTAGCGGGAGGCCTGGCTCCTACGAGCAGTACTTC.

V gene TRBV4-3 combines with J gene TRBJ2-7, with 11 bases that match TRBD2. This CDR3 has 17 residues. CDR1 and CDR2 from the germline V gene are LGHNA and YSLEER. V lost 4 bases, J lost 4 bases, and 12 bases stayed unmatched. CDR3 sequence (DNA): TGCGCCAGCAGCCCCTCCGTGCTAGCGGGAGGAGGGTACGAGCAGTACTTC. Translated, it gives CASSPSVLAGGGYEQYF.

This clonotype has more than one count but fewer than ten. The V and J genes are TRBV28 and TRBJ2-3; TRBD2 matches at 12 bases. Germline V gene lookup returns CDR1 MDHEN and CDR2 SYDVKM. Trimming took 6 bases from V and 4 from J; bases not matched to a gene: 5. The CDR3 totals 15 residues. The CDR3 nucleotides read TGTGCCAGCAGCAGACTAGCGGGAGTCGCAGATACGCAGTATTTT. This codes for CASSRLAGVADTQYF.

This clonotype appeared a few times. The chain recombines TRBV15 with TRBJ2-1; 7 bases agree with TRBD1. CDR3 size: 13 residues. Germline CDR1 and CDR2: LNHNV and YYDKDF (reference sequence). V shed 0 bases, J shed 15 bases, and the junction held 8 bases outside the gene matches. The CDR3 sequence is CATSRDGDSLWFF. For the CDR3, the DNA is TGTGCCACCAGCAGAGATGGGGACAGTTTGTGGTTCTTC.

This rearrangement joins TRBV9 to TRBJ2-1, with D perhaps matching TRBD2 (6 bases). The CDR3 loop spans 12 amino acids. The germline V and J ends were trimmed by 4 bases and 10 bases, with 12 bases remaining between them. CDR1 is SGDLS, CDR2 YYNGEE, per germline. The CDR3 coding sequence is TGTGCCAGCAGCCCAAATGGGGGGGAGCAGTTCTTC. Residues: CASSPNGGEQFF.

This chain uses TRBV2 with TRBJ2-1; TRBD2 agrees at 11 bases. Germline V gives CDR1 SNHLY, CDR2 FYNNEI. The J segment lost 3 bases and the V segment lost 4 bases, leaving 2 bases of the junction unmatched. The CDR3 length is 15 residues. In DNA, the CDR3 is TGTGCCAGCAGTGCACTAGCGGGAGACTACAATGAGCAGTTCTTC. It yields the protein CASSALAGDYNEQFF. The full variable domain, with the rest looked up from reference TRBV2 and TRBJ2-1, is EPEVTQTPSHQVTQMGQEVILRCVPISNHLYFYWYRQILGQKVEFLVSFYNNEISEKSEIFDDQFSVERPDGSNFTLKIRSTKLEDSAMYFCASSALAGDYNEQFFGPGTRLTVL.